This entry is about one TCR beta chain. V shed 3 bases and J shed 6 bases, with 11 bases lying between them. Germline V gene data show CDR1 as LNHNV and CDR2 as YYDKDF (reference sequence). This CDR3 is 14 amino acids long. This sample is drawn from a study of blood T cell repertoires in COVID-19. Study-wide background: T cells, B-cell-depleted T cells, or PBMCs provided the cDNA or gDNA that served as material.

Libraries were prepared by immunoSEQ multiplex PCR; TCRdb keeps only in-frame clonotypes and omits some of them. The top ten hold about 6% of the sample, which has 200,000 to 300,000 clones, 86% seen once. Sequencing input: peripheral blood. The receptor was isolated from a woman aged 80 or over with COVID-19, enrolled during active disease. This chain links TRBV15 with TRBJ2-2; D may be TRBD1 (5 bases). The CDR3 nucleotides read TGTGCCACCAGCAGTTTGACAGCTGCCGGGGAGCTGTTTTTT. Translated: CATSSLTAAGELFF.